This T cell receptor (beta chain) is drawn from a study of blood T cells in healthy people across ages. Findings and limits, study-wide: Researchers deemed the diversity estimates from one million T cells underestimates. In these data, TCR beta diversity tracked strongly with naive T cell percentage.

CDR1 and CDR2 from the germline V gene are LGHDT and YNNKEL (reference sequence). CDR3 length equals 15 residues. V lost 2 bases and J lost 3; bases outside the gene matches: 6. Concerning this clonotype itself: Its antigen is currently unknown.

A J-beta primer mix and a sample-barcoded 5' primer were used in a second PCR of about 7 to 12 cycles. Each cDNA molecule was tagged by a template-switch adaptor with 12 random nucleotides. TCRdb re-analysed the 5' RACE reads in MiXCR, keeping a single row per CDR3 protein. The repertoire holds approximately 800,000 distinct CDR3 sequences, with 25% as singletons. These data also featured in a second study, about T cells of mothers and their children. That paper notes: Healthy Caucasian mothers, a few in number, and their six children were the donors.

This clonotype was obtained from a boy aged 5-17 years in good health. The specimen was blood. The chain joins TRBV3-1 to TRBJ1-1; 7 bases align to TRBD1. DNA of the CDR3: TGTGCCAGCAGCCAACCAACCAGGGGGGACACTGAAGCTTTCTTT. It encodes CASSQPTRGDTEAFF.